Given below is one T cell receptor beta chain in context. Antigen unknown. The CDR3 is 14 amino acids. CDR1 is SGHTA and CDR2 is FQGNSA in the germline V gene. Then a second PCR, running about 6 to 12 cycles, was carried out with a sample-barcoded 5' primer and a J-beta primer mix. TCRdb fed the 5' RACE reads into MiXCR, producing one record per CDR3 protein. The sample contains around 1,800,000 distinct CDR3 sequences, 39% of which appear only once. This sample was included in a study of blood T cells in healthy people across ages. Broader study findings: TCR beta diversity per million T cells fell roughly linearly with age. Long-lived donors had more naive CD4+ cells and higher diversity than aged donors.

Donors each provided about 9.5 milliliters of peripheral blood. The sequenced sample consisted of blood. The clonotype originates from a human donor in good health. The chain uses TRBV7-2 and TRBJ2-5; the D gene is possibly TRBD1 (5 bases). The J call may be wrong; the DNA end is better matched by TRBJ2-1. CDR3 coding DNA: TGTGCCAGCAGCACGCGACAGAGCCAAGAGACCCAGTTCTTC. This translates into CASSTRQSQETQFF.